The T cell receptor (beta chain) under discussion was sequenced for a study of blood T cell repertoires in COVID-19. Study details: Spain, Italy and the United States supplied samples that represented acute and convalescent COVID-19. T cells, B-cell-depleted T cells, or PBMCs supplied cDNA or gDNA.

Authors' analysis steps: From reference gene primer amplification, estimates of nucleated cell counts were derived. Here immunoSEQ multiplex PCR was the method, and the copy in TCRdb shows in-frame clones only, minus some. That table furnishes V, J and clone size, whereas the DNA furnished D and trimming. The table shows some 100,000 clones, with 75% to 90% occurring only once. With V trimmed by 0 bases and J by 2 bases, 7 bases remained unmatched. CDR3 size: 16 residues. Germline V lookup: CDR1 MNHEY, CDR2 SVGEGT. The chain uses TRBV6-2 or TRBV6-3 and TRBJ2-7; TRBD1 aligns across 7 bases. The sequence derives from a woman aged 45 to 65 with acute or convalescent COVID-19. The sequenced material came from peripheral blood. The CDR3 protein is CASSYSATGTAYEQYF. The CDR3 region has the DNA TGTGCCAGCAGTTACTCCGCCACCGGGACAGCCTACGAGCAGTACTTC.